One sample yielded the 20 T cell receptor beta chains listed below, sequenced in a study of OX40 agonist ivuxolimab in advanced cancers. Data came from immunoSEQ multiplex PCR; TCRdb stores just in-frame clones and leaves some out. The data show 40,000 or so clones, with over 80% seen just once and 5.1% held by the top ten. This material consisted of CD4+ or CD8+ T cells sorted from blood, taken in a trial of the OX40 agonist ivuxolimab. The receptor set was obtained from an adult with an advanced solid tumor such as melanoma, head and neck, liver or kidney cancer.

The chain joins TRBV5-4 to TRBJ1-2; D is possibly TRBD1 (5 bases). The V end lost 0 bases, the J end lost 5 bases, and 5 bases lay between the germline ends. The CDR3 totals 12 residues. In germline, CDR1 is SGHNT, CDR2 YYREEE (reference sequence). The CDR3 sequence is CASSLEGYGYTF. The CDR3 DNA follows: TGTGCCAGCAGCTTGGAGGGGTATGGCTACACCTTC. Complete variable domain (other parts from reference TRBV5-4 and TRBJ1-2): ETGVTQSPTHLIKTRGQQVTLRCSSQSGHNTVSWYQQALGQGPQFIFQYYREEENGRGNFPPRFSGLQFPNYSSELNVNALELDDSALYLCASSLEGYGYTFGSGTRLTVV.

The chain joins TRBV6-5 to TRBJ2-7; 7 bases agree with TRBD1. Per germline, CDR1 MNHEY and CDR2 SVGAGI. CDR3 length: 13 amino acids. V lost 6 bases, J lost 0 bases, and 2 bases stayed unmatched. CDR3 region: CASRRDSSYEQYF. CDR3 bases: TGTGCCAGCAGGAGGGACAGCTCCTACGAGCAGTACTTC.

V is TRBV10-3 and J is TRBJ1-1; TRBD1 might be the D (6 bases). Germline V gene lookup returns CDR1 ENHRY and CDR2 SYGVKD. V gave up 6 bases and J gave up 4 bases, with 21 bases separating them. CDR3 length equals 16 residues. This CDR3 is CAIRAPQGRETTEAFF. CDR3 sequence (DNA): TGTGCCATCAGAGCCCCACAGGGAAGGGAGACCACTGAAGCTTTCTTT.

The chain employs TRBV5-1 and TRBJ2-1; TRBD2 is a possible D gene (5 bases). Germline CDR1 SGHRS, CDR2 YFSETQ. With 5 bases removed from V and 9 bases from J, the gap between germline ends came to 15 bases. CDR3 length equals 13 residues. For the CDR3, the DNA is TGCGCCAGCAGTAGTTCTAGCATCCCTGAGCAGTTCTTC. Protein sequence: CASSSSSIPEQFF.

This clone turned up a few times. The CDR3 nucleotides read TGTGCCAGCAGCTTGCTGGGCAGGAACACTGAAGCTTTCTTT. Translated: CASSLLGRNTEAFF. This sequence joins TRBV5-6 and TRBJ1-1; no clear D gene. V lost 1 base, J lost 1 base, and 8 bases lay in between. The CDR3 has 14 amino acids. CDR1 and CDR2 from the germline V gene are SGHDT and YYEEEE.

V usage is TRBV2 and J usage is TRBJ2-1, with 11 bases fitting TRBD2. The J segment lost 7 bases and the V segment lost 6 bases, leaving 5 bases of the junction unmatched. CDR3 length equals 14 residues. Germline V gene data show CDR1 as SNHLY and CDR2 as FYNNEI. CDR3 loop: CASRRLAGRNEQFF. In DNA, the CDR3 is TGTGCCAGCAGGCGACTAGCGGGACGTAATGAGCAGTTCTTC.

DNA of the CDR3: TGCAGCGTCGCCGGACAGGGCTTATCCCCCACCTTC. Encoded protein: CSVAGQGLSPTF. The chain recombines TRBV29-1 with TRBJ1-2; 8 nucleotides line up with TRBD1. V lost 6 bases and J lost 13; bases outside the gene matches: 13. CDR3 length: 12 amino acids. The germline V gene has CDR1 SQVTM and CDR2 ANQGSEA.

The chain uses TRBV5-1 and TRBJ2-2; no reliable D call. V dropped 5 bases and J dropped 6 bases, with 8 bases sitting between them. The CDR3 is 12 residues long. Germline loops: CDR1 SGHRS, CDR2 YFSETQ. The CDR3 region is CASRDQAGELFF. The CDR3 bases are TGCGCCAGCAGGGACCAGGCCGGGGAGCTGTTTTTT. The full variable domain, in which reference TRBV5-1 and TRBJ2-2 provide the parts outside the CDR3, is KAGVTQTPRYLIKTRGQQVTLSCSPISGHRSVSWYQQTPGQGLQFLFEYFSETQRNKGNFPGRFSGRQFSNSRSEMNVSTLELGDSALYLCASRDQAGELFFGEGSRLTVL.

V gene TRBV5-1 combines with J gene TRBJ2-1; TRBD2 matches 16 bases. V trimming: 3 bases; J trimming: 3 bases; junction bases outside the gene matches: 3. The CDR3 loop spans 17 amino acids. CDR1 is SGHRS, CDR2 YFSETQ, per germline. Here the CDR3 reads CASSSGLAGGSYNEQFF. CDR3 in DNA: TGCGCCAGCAGCTCGGGACTAGCGGGAGGGAGCTACAATGAGCAGTTCTTC. Based on the CDR3 plus reference TRBV5-1 and TRBJ2-1, the full variable domain is KAGVTQTPRYLIKTRGQQVTLSCSPISGHRSVSWYQQTPGQGLQFLFEYFSETQRNKGNFPGRFSGRQFSNSRSEMNVSTLELGDSALYLCASSSGLAGGSYNEQFFGPGTRLTVL.

The chain employs TRBV30 and TRBJ1-2, with TRBD1 as a possible D gene (5 bases). CDR1 and CDR2 (germline): GTSNPN, SVGIG (reference sequence). The CDR3 is made up of 15 amino acids. The V end lost 5 bases, the J end lost 4 bases, and 20 bases lay between the germline ends. CDR3 loop: CAWSPGLEVVYGYTF. The CDR3 bases are TGTGCCTGGTCGCCGGGGCTAGAGGTCGTCTATGGCTACACCTTC.

The gene calls are TRBV5-1 and TRBJ2-4, with D possibly matching TRBD1 (5 bases). Deletions cut 2 bases from V and 6 bases from J, with 9 bases between. CDR3 length equals 13 residues. Germline-derived CDR1 and CDR2 are SGHRS and YFSETQ. CDR3 in amino acids: CASSFTGANIQYF. For the CDR3, the DNA is TGCGCCAGCAGCTTCACAGGTGCAAACATTCAGTACTTC.

The rearrangement joins TRBV6-1 to TRBJ2-7; the D gene is possibly TRBD1 (5 bases). The germline gives CDR1 MNHNS, CDR2 SASEGT. The V end lost 2 bases, the J end lost 3 bases, and 11 bases lay between the germline ends. This CDR3 is 14 amino acids long. CDR3 DNA sequence: TGTGCCAGCAGTGAATATTACAGGATCTACGAGCAGTACTTC. Translating gives CASSEYYRIYEQYF.

This clone was counted once. This chain joins TRBV4-1 and TRBJ2-1, with D perhaps TRBD1 or TRBD2 (6 bases each). In germline, CDR1 is MGHRA, CDR2 YSYEKL. V lost 4 bases, J lost 10 bases, and 20 bases lay in between. The CDR3 has 15 amino acids. CDR3 coding DNA: TGCGCCAGCAGCCCGCAGAGGGGTAGGGGGAGGGAGCAGTTCTTC. The encoded protein is CASSPQRGRGREQFF.

The chain uses TRBV29-1 and TRBJ1-1, with a possible D match to TRBD1 (6 bases). The CDR3 is 13 residues long. Germline V gene sequence: CDR1 SQVTM, CDR2 ANQGSEA. DNA of the CDR3: TGCAGTGTACAGGGAATCGCCTTCCCTGAAGCTTTCTTT. Protein sequence: CSVQGIAFPEAFF.

The CDR3 DNA is TGTGCCAGTAGGCAGAAGACAGGGAATGGCTACACCTTC. Translation gives CASRQKTGNGYTF. This chain connects TRBV19 to TRBJ1-2; 7 nucleotides align to TRBD1. The CDR3 is made up of 13 amino acids. The J segment lost 6 bases and the V segment lost 6 bases, leaving 7 bases of the junction unmatched. The germline V gene encodes CDR1 LNHDA and CDR2 SQIVND (reference sequence).

J is TRBJ2-1 and V is TRBV2; 8 positions match TRBD2. Germline loops: CDR1 SNHLY, CDR2 FYNNEI. J was trimmed by 7 bases and V by 6 bases; bases with no gene match: 14. The CDR3 is 16 residues long. The CDR3 region is CASREHGTRRGNEQFF. The DNA of the CDR3 is TGTGCCAGCAGAGAGCACGGGACTAGACGTGGAAATGAGCAGTTCTTC. Full variable domain (outside the CDR3, taken from reference TRBV2 and TRBJ2-1): EPEVTQTPSHQVTQMGQEVILRCVPISNHLYFYWYRQILGQKVEFLVSFYNNEISEKSEIFDDQFSVERPDGSNFTLKIRSTKLEDSAMYFCASREHGTRRGNEQFFGPGTRLTVL.

J is TRBJ2-3 and V is TRBV7-6; 16 bases line up with TRBD2. This CDR3 is built from 18 residues. Germline V CDR1 and CDR2: SGHVS, FNYEAQ. The ends lost 0 bases at V and 5 bases at J; junction bases unmatched: 5. The CDR3 loop reads CASSLAGTSGRVVDTQYF. CDR3 DNA: TGTGCCAGCAGCTTAGCCGGGACTAGCGGGAGGGTGGTAGATACGCAGTATTTT.

This sequence joins TRBV6-1 and TRBJ2-1; D is possibly TRBD1 or TRBD2 (5 bases each). From germline, CDR1 is MNHNS and CDR2 SASEGT. The CDR3 loop spans 15 amino acids. V gave up 2 bases and J gave up 5 bases, with 13 bases separating them. As DNA, the CDR3 is TGTGCCAGCAGTGAAAAATCCGTGGGACACAATGAGCAGTTCTTC. Residues: CASSEKSVGHNEQFF.

The chain carries TRBV18 and TRBJ2-3; D possibly corresponds to TRBD1 (5 bases). The V end was cut by 6 bases, the J end by 2 bases, with 18 bases between. Germline V gene lookup returns CDR1 KGHSH and CDR2 LQKENI. The length of the CDR3 is 16 residues. The CDR3 region has the DNA TGTGCCAGCTCCCCAGGGCCCAAGGGGCTCACAGATACGCAGTATTTT. Amino acid sequence: CASSPGPKGLTDTQYF. Combining the CDR3 with reference TRBV18 and TRBJ2-3 gives the whole variable domain NAGVMQNPRHLVRRRGQEARLRCSPMKGHSHVYWYRQLPEEGLKFMVYLQKENIIDESGMPKERFSAEFPKEGPSILRIQQVVRGDSAAYFCASSPGPKGLTDTQYFGPGTRLTVL.

This rearrangement joins TRBV30 to TRBJ2-5, with a weak D call TRBD2 (7 bases). The germline V gene encodes CDR1 GTSNPN and CDR2 SVGIG (reference sequence). This CDR3 spans 12 amino acids. Trimming stripped 6 bases from V and 4 bases from J, with 12 bases between. The CDR3 DNA is TGTGCCTGTTCGGGGGGCGGAGAGACCCAGTACTTC. Translating it yields CACSGGGETQYF.